These T cell receptor beta chains were read from a single sample in a study of post-analysis software for immune sequencing data. TCRdb called the PCR reads again in MiXCR, with one record for every CDR3 protein. The sample lists roughly 410,000 distinct CDR3 sequences, less than 40% occurring once. Material: blood. The receptors stem from a girl between 5 and 17 years old with multiple sclerosis. CDR3s leave out the opening cysteine and the closing phenylalanine or tryptophan.

V gene: TRBV28; J gene: TRBJ2-7; CDR3 protein: ASSEMGRGSYEQY
V gene: TRBV4-3; J gene: TRBJ1-2; CDR3 protein: ASSQGPNSYGYT
V gene: TRBV7-2; J gene: TRBJ1-6; CDR3 protein: ASSLRAASPDSPLH
V gene: TRBV20-1; J gene: TRBJ1-1; CDR3 protein: SAYRTEAF
V gene: TRBV12-3/TRBV12-4; J gene: TRBJ2-5; CDR3 protein: ASSLGDDRETQY
V gene: TRBV4-2; J gene: TRBJ2-1; CDR3 protein: ASSQQIDNEQF
V gene: TRBV10-3; J gene: TRBJ2-7; CDR3 protein: AISESGIRSGEQY
V gene: TRBV5-1; J gene: TRBJ2-3; CDR3 protein: ASSLEFWADTQY
V gene: TRBV2; J gene: TRBJ1-1; CDR3 protein: ASSAGAAHTEAF
V gene: TRBV27; J gene: TRBJ2-1; CDR3 protein: ASSLLAGGPSEQF
V gene: TRBV15; J gene: TRBJ2-7; CDR3 protein: ATSRRVGVDYEQY
V gene: TRBV20-1; J gene: TRBJ2-7; CDR3 protein: SARVSGQSSYEQY
V gene: TRBV7-2; J gene: TRBJ2-5; CDR3 protein: ASSRVAGLGETQY
V gene: TRBV12-5; J gene: TRBJ1-5; CDR3 protein: ASGLGIGRGHQPQH
V gene: TRBV6-6; J gene: TRBJ1-5; CDR3 protein: ASSYHDVNQPQH
V gene: TRBV28; J gene: TRBJ2-3; CDR3 protein: ASSGTSGGALFGADTQY
V gene: TRBV20-1; J gene: TRBJ2-7; CDR3 protein: SARDGRVHEQY
V gene: TRBV2; J gene: TRBJ1-1; CDR3 protein: ASSDRGLTEAF
V gene: TRBV24-1; J gene: TRBJ1-2; CDR3 protein: ATSDQDSSYGYT
V gene: TRBV5-1; J gene: TRBJ1-2; CDR3 protein: ASSSYRAGTGGANGYT
V gene: TRBV7-9; J gene: TRBJ2-7; CDR3 protein: ASRRDLRDEQY
V gene: TRBV5-1; J gene: TRBJ2-3; CDR3 protein: ASRGTRSTDTQY
V gene: TRBV5-5; J gene: TRBJ1-2; CDR3 protein: ASSAGSDNYGYT
V gene: TRBV18; J gene: TRBJ2-7; CDR3 protein: ASSPKGSGTGGYEQY
V gene: TRBV27; J gene: TRBJ2-7; CDR3 protein: ASSYYGGGNEQY
V gene: TRBV4-2; J gene: TRBJ2-7; CDR3 protein: ASSQDLRGLAGEQY
V gene: TRBV6-5; J gene: -; CDR3 protein: ASSYSGTAQSYEQY
V gene: TRBV3-1; J gene: TRBJ2-3; CDR3 protein: TSSQEWQGRADTQY
V gene: TRBV7-9; J gene: TRBJ1-2; CDR3 protein: ASSLEGVIDRAEGYT
V gene: TRBV6-5; J gene: TRBJ2-5; CDR3 protein: ASRSSAQETQY
V gene: TRBV5-5; J gene: TRBJ2-3; CDR3 protein: ARTSPRTDTQY
V gene: TRBV12-3/TRBV12-4; J gene: TRBJ2-1; CDR3 protein: ASSFVGWKVGQF
V gene: TRBV29-1; J gene: TRBJ1-2; CDR3 protein: SVDPGNGYT
V gene: TRBV27; J gene: TRBJ2-4; CDR3 protein: ASSRGQGKNIQY
V gene: TRBV20-1; J gene: TRBJ2-3; CDR3 protein: SANGWGTDTQY
V gene: TRBV6-6; J gene: TRBJ1-1; CDR3 protein: AGSYEEAF
V gene: TRBV12-3/TRBV12-4; J gene: TRBJ1-4; CDR3 protein: ASSQATVGNEKLF
V gene: TRBV20-1; J gene: TRBJ2-5; CDR3 protein: SAAPETRGQETQY
V gene: TRBV9; J gene: TRBJ1-4; CDR3 protein: ASSESGTGREKLF